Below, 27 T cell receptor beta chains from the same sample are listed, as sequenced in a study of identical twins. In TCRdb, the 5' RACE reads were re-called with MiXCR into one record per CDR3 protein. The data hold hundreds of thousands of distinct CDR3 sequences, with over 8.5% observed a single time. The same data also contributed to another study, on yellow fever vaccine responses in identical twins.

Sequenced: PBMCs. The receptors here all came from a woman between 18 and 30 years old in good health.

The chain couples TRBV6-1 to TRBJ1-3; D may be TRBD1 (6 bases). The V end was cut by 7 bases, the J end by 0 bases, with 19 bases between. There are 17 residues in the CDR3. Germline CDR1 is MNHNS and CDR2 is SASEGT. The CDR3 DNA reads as TGTGCCAGCATCCACCTGGGACAAAGAAACTCTGGAAACACCATATATTTT. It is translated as CASIHLGQRNSGNTIYF.

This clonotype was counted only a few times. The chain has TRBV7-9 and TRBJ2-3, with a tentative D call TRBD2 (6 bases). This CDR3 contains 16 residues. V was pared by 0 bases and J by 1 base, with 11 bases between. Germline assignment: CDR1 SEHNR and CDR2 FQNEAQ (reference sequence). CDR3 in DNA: TGTGCCAGCAGCTTAGCCCCTAGCGTGGGCACAGATACGCAGTATTTT. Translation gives CASSLAPSVGTDTQYF.

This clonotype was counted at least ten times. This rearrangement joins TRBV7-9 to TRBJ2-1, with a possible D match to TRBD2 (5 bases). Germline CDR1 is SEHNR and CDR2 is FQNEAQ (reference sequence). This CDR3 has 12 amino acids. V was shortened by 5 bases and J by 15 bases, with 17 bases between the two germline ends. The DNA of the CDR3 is TGTGCCAGCAGCGTCCCGGGATCGGCACCGTTCTTC. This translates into CASSVPGSAPFF.

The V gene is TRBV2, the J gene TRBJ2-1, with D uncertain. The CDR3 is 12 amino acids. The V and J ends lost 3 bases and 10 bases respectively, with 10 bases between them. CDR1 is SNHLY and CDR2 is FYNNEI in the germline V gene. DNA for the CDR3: TGTGCCAGCAGTGATAACTATCCCGAGCAGTTCTTC. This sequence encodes CASSDNYPEQFF.

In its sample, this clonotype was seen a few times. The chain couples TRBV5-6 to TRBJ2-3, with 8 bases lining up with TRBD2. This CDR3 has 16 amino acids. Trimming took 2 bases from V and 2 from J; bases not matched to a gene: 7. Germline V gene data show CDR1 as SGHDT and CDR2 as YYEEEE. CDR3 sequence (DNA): TGTGCCAGCAGCTTTGGGGGACTAGGGGTCACAGATACGCAGTATTTT. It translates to CASSFGGLGVTDTQYF. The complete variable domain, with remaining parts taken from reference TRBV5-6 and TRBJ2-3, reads DAGVTQSPTHLIKTRGQQVTLRCSPKSGHDTVSWYQQALGQGPQFIFQYYEEEERQRGNFPDRFSGHQFPNYSSELNVNALLLGDSALYLCASSFGGLGVTDTQYFGPGTRLTVL.

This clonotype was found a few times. CDR3 sequence (DNA): TGTGCCAGCAGTGAAAGTTGGCAGGGGTTTCAAGATACGCAGTATTTT. Amino acids: CASSESWQGFQDTQYF. This chain links TRBV25-1 with TRBJ2-3; the D gene is possibly TRBD1 (6 bases). The CDR3 has 16 residues. Trimming pared 2 bases from V and 5 bases from J, leaving 17 bases between. The germline CDR1 and CDR2 sequences are MGHDK and SYGVNS. Using reference TRBV25-1 and TRBJ2-3 for the parts outside the CDR3, the full variable domain is EADIYQTPRYLVIGTGKKITLECSQTMGHDKMYWYQQDPGMELHLIHYSYGVNSTEKGDLSSESTVSRIRTEHFPLTLESARPSHTSQYLCASSESWQGFQDTQYFGPGTRLTVL.

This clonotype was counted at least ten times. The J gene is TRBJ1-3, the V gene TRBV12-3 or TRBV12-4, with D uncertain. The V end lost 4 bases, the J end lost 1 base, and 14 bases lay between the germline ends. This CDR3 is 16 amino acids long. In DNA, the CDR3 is TGTGCCAGCAGTTATTGGGCGGCTAGGTCTGGAAACACCATATATTTT. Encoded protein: CASSYWAARSGNTIYF.

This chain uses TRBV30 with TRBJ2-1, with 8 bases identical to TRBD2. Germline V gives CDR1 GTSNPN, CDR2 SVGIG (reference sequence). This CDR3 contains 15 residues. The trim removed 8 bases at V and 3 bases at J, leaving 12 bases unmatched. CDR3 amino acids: CAGAFGGALYNEQFF. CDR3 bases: TGTGCCGGAGCCTTCGGGGGGGCCCTCTACAATGAGCAGTTCTTC.

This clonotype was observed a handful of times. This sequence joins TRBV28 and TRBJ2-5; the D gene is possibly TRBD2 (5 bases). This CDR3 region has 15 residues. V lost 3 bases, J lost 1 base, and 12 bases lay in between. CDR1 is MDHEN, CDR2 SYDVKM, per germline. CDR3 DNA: TGTGCCAGCAGTTTTGGGCCGGGGAGCCAAGAGACCCAGTACTTC. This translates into CASSFGPGSQETQYF.

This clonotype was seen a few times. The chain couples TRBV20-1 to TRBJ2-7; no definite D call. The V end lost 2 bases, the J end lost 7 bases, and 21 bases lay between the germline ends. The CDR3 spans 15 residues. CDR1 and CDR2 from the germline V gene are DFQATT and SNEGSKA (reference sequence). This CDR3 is CSARSFGGEHREQYF. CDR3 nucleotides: TGCAGTGCTAGATCGTTCGGTGGCGAACATCGGGAGCAGTACTTC.

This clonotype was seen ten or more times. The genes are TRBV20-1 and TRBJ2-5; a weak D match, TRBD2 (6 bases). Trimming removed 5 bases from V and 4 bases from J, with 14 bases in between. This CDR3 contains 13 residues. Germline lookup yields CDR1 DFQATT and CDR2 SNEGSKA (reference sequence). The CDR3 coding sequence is TGCAGTGCTCCCGGACTACCGAGAGAGACCCAGTACTTC. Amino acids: CSAPGLPRETQYF.

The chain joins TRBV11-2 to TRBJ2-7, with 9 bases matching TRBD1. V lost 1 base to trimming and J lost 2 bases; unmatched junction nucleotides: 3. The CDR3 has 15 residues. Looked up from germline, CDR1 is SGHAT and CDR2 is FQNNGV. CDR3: CASSLAWDRAYEQYF. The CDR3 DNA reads TGTGCCAGCAGCTTAGCCTGGGACAGGGCCTACGAGCAGTACTTC.

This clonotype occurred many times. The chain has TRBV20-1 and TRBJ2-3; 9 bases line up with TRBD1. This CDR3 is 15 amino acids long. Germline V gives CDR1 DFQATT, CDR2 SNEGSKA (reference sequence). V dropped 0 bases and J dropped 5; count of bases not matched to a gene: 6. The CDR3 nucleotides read TGCAGTGCTAGAGATGCCGGACAGGGGCTAGATACGCAGTATTTT. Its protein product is CSARDAGQGLDTQYF.

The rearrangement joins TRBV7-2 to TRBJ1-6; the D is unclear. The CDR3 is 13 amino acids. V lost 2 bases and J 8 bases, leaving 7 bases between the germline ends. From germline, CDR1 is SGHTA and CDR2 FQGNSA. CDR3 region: CASSLLGDSPLHF. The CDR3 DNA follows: TGTGCCAGCAGCTTACTAGGCGATTCACCCCTCCACTTT.

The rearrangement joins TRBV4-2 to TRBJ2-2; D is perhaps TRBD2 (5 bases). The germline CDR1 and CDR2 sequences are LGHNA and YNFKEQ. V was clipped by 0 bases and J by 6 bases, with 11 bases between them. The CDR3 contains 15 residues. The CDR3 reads CASSQDGPEAGELFF. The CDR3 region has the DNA TGTGCCAGCAGCCAAGATGGGCCGGAGGCCGGGGAGCTGTTTTTT.

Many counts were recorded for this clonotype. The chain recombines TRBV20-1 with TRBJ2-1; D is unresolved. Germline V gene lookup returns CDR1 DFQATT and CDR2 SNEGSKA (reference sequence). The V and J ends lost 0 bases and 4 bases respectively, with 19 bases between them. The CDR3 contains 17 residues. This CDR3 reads CSARDSGRGVDYNEQFF. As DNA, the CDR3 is TGCAGTGCTAGAGATTCGGGCCGAGGAGTGGATTACAATGAGCAGTTCTTC.

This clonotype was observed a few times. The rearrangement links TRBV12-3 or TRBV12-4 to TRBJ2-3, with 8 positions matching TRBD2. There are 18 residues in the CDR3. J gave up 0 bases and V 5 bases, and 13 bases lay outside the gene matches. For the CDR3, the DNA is TGTGCCAGCAGTCCGGGACTAGGTGCCGTAACTAGCACAGATACGCAGTATTTT. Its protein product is CASSPGLGAVTSTDTQYF.

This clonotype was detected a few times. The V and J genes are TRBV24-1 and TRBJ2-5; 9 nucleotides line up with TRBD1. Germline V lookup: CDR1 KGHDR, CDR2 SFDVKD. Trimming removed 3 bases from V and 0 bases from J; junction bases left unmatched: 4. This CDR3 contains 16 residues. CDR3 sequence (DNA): TGTGCCACCAGTGATCGGACAGGGGTGTACCAAGAGACCCAGTACTTC. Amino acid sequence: CATSDRTGVYQETQYF.

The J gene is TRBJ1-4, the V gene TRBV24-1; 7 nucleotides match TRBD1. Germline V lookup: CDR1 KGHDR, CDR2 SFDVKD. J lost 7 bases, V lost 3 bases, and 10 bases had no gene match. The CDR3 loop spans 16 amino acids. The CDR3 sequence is CATSDPDRPGGEKLFF. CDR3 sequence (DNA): TGTGCCACCAGTGATCCGGACAGGCCCGGTGGTGAAAAACTGTTTTTT.

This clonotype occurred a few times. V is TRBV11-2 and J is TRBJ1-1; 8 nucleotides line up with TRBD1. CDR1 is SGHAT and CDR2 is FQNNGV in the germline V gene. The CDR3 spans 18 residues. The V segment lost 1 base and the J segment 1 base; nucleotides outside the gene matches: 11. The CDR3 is CASSLVIRTGRENTEAFF. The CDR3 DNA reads TGTGCCAGCAGCTTAGTGATACGGACAGGGAGGGAGAACACTGAAGCTTTCTTT.

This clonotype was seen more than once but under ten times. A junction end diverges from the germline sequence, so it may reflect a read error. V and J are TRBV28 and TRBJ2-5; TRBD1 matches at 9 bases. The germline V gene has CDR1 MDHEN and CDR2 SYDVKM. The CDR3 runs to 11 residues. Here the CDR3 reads CASRWDRVLNF. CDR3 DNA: TGTGCCAGCAGATGGGACAGGGTACTGAACTTC.

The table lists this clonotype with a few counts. The CDR3 coding sequence is TGTGCCAGCAGTCCACCGGGGGGCAGGGGGCGTTACGAGCAGTACTTC. This codes for CASSPPGGRGRYEQYF. J is TRBJ2-7 and V is TRBV28, with D perhaps matching TRBD1 (8 bases). V lost 5 bases to trimming and J lost 4 bases, with 21 bases between them. The germline gives CDR1 MDHEN, CDR2 SYDVKM. The CDR3 spans 16 residues.

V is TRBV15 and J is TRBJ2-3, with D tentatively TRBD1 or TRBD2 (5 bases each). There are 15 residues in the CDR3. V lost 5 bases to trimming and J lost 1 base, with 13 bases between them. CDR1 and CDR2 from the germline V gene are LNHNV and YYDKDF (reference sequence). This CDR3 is CATSPARGGTDTQYF. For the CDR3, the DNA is TGTGCCACCAGCCCTGCGAGGGGAGGCACAGATACGCAGTATTTT.

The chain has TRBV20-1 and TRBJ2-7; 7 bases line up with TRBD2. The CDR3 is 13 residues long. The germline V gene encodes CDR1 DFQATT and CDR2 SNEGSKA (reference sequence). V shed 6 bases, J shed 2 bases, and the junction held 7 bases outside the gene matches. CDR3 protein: CSAPGRGAYEQYF. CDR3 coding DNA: TGCAGTGCCCCAGGACGGGGGGCCTACGAGCAGTACTTC.

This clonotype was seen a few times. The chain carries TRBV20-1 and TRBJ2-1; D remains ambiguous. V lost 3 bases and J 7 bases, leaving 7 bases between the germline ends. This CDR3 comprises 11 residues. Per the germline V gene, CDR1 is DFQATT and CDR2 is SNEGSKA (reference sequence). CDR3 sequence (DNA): TGCAGTGCTAGTAACAAGAATGAGCAGTTCTTC. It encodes CSASNKNEQFF.

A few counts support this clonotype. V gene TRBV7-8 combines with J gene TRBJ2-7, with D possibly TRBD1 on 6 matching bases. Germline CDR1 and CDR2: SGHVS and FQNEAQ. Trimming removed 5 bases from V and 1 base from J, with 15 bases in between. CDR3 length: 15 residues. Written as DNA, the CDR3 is TGTGCCAGCAGCATTCTGCGACAGGCGTCCTACGAGCAGTACTTC. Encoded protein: CASSILRQASYEQYF.

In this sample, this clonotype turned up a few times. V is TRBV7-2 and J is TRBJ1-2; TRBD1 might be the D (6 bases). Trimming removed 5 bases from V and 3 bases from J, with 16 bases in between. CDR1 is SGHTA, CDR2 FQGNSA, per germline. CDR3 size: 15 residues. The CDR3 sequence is CASSLTDRSYYGYTF. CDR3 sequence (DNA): TGTGCCAGCAGCCTTACCGACAGGTCTTACTATGGCTACACCTTC.